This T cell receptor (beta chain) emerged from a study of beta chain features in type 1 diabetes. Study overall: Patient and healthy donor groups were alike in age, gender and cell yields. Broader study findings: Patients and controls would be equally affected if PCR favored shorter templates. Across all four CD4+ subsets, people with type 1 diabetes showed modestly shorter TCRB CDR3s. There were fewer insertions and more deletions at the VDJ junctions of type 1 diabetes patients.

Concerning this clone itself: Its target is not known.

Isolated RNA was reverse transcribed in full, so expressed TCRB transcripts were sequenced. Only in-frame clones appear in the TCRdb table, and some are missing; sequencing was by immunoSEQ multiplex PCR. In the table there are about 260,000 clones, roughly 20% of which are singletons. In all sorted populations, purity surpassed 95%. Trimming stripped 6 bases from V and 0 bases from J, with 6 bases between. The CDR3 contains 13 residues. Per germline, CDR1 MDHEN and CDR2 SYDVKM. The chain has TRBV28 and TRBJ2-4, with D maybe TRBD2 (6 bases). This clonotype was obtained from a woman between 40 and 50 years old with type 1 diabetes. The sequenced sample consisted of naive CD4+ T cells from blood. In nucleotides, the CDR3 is TGTGCCAGCAGGGAGGGAGCCAAAAACATTCAGTACTTC. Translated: CASREGAKNIQYF.